This paragraph reports one T cell receptor (beta chain). How the authors handled the data: The assay estimated nucleated cells by amplifying reference gene primers. Clones were sequenced by immunoSEQ multiplex PCR, and TCRdb holds only the in-frame ones, with some missing. V and J calls and clone size are as listed in that table; D and trimming were resolved from the DNA. Among about 26,000 clones, about 91% were seen once, and the ten largest hold around 2.1%. This entry belongs to a study of blood T cell repertoires in COVID-19. Overall study: Samples taken during acute and convalescent COVID-19 were collected in the United States, Italy and Spain. In each case, the material was cDNA or gDNA derived from T cells, B-cell-depleted T cells, or PBMCs.

The sequenced sample consisted of peripheral blood. The clonotype comes from a human donor in a cohort sampled during active COVID-19.

The CDR3 DNA is TGTGCCAGCAGCGGGACTAGCGGCTCCTACGAGCAGTACTTC. Encoded protein: CASSGTSGSYEQYF. The chain joins TRBV9 to TRBJ2-7; 10 positions agree with TRBD2. The germline gives CDR1 SGDLS, CDR2 YYNGEE. The CDR3 contains 14 residues. Trimming at V came to 3 bases and at J to 0 bases, leaving 0 bases not matched to a gene.